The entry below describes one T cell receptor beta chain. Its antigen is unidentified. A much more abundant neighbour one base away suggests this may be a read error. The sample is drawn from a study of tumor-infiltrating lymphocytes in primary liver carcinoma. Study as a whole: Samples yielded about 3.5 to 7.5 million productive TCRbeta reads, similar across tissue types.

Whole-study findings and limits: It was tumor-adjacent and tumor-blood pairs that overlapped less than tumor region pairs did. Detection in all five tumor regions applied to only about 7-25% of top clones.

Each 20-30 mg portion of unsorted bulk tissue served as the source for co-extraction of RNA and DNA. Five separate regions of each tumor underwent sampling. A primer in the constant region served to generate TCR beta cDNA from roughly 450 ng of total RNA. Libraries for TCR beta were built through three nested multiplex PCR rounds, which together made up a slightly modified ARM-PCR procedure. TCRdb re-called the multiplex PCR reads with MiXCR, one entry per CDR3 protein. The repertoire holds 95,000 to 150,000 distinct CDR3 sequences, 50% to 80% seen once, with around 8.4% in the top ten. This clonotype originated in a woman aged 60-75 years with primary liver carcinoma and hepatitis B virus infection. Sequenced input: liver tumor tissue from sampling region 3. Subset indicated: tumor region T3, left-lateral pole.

The CDR3 spells CATSYGAGGVDTQYF. CDR3 DNA sequence: TGTGCCACCAGTTACGGGGCGGGAGGGGTAGATACGCAGTATTTT. This chain connects TRBV6-2 or TRBV6-3 to TRBJ2-3, with 9 bases that match TRBD2. The CDR3 covers 15 residues. Germline V lookup: CDR1 MNHEY, CDR2 SVGEGT.